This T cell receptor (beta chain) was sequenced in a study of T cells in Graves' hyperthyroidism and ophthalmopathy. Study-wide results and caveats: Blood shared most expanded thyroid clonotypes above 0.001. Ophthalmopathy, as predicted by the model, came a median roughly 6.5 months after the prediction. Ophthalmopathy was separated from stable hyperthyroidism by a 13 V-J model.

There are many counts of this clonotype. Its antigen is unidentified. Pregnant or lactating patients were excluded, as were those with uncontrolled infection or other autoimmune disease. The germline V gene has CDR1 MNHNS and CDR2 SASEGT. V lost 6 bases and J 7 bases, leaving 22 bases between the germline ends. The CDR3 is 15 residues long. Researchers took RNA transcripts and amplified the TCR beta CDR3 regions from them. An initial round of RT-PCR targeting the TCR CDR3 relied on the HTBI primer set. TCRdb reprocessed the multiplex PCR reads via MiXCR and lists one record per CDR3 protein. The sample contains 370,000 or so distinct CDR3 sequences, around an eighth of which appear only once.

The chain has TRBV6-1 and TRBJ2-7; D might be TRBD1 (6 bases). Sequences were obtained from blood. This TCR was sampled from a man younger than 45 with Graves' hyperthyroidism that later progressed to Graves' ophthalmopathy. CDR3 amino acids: CASSPHPQGTLEQYF. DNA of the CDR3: TGTGCCAGCAGCCCCCATCCCCAGGGGACCTTAGAGCAGTACTTC.